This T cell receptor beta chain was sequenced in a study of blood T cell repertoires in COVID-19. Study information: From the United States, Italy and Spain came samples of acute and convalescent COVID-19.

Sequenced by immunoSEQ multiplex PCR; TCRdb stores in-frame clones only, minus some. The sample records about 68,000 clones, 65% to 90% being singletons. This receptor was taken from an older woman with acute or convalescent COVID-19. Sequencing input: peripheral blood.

The chain's CDR3 is CASSQEIPRTERYNEQFF. CDR3 sequence (DNA): TGTGCCAGCAGCCAAGAGATACCAAGGACAGAGCGCTACAATGAGCAGTTCTTC. The chain carries TRBV3-1 (or the pseudogene TRBV3-2) and TRBJ2-1; maybe TRBD1 (6 bases). The V end was cut by 0 bases, the J end by 3 bases, with 18 bases between. Germline loops: CDR1 LGHDT, CDR2 YNNKEL (reference sequence). The CDR3 has 18 residues.